Following are 15 T cell receptor beta chains from one sample sequenced in a study of T cells in Graves' hyperthyroidism and ophthalmopathy. Template material for amplifying TCR beta CDR3 regions consisted of RNA transcripts. Carried out on the TCR CDR3, a first-round RT-PCR used the HTBI primer set. TCRdb independently ran MiXCR on the multiplex PCR reads; one entry per CDR3 protein. The table includes about 300,000 distinct CDR3 sequences, roughly a fifth detected once. Sequencing was done on a sample of blood. The receptor set was obtained from a man in his fifties or sixties with Graves' ophthalmopathy.

This clonotype has at least ten counts. The J gene is TRBJ2-1, the V gene TRBV20-1; 10 positions match TRBD2. J lost 2 bases, V lost 3 bases, and 13 bases had no gene match. Germline V gene data show CDR1 as DFQATT and CDR2 as SNEGSKA (reference sequence). The CDR3 sequence is 18 residues long. DNA for the CDR3: TGCAGTGCTAGTGGGCTAGCGGGGGCACGCGCCGCCTACAATGAGCAGTTCTTC. Its protein product is CSASGLAGARAAYNEQFF.

The chain combines TRBV10-2 with TRBJ2-6; a possible D gene is TRBD2 (5 bases). This CDR3 has 18 amino acids. The V gene's germline CDR1 is WSHSY and CDR2 SAAADI. Trimming stripped 2 bases from V and 0 bases from J, with 14 bases between. For the CDR3, the DNA is TGCGCCAGCAGTGAGCGAGAGGGTACTCTCTCTGGGGCCAACGTCCTGACTTTC. This sequence encodes CASSEREGTLSGANVLTF.

For this clonotype: A read error may explain this, as a much larger clone is one base away. The chain joins TRBV5-1 to TRBJ1-1; D unclear. Trimming took 0 bases from V and 4 from J, leaving 7 bases between them. Per the germline V gene, CDR1 is SGHRS and CDR2 is YFSETQ. The CDR3 has 13 amino acids. The DNA of the CDR3 is TGCGCCAGCAGCTTGGGGCGCGCCACTGAAGCTTTCTTT. Translating it yields CASSLGRATEAFF.

This rearrangement joins TRBV24-1 to TRBJ1-1; no clear D gene. There are 13 residues in the CDR3. Trimming removed 5 bases from V and 6 bases from J, with 12 bases in between. Germline lookup yields CDR1 KGHDR and CDR2 SFDVKD. The CDR3 coding sequence is TGTGCCACCAGTGCAGGACCCCGGGCTGAAGCTTTCTTT. Protein: CATSAGPRAEAFF.

This clonotype was detected a few times. The chain joins TRBV3-1 to TRBJ2-7; D ambiguous. CDR3 length: 14 residues. V was trimmed by 0 bases and J by 2 bases, leaving 8 bases between them. Germline CDR1 reads LGHDT; CDR2 reads YNNKEL (reference sequence). The CDR3 sequence: CASSQEGLAYEQYF. Written as DNA, the CDR3 is TGTGCCAGCAGCCAAGAAGGGTTGGCCTACGAGCAGTACTTC.

V is TRBV13 and J is TRBJ2-7, with 13 bases lining up with TRBD2. The V gene's germline CDR1 is PRHDT and CDR2 FYEKMQ (reference sequence). The CDR3 is made up of 13 amino acids. V lost 9 bases and J lost 5; bases outside the gene matches: 4. CDR3 in amino acids: CASMTSGRNEQYF. CDR3 nucleotide sequence: TGTGCCAGTATGACTAGCGGGAGGAACGAGCAGTACTTC.

This clonotype has more than one count but fewer than ten. The chain has TRBV30 and TRBJ1-3; 7 nucleotides line up with TRBD1. Trimming at V came to 1 base and at J to 0 bases, leaving 3 bases not matched to a gene. The CDR3 spans 15 residues. Germline V CDR1 and CDR2: GTSNPN, SVGIG (reference sequence). The DNA of the CDR3 is TGTGCCTGGAGTGGAGGGGACAGCTCTGGAAACACCATATATTTT. This codes for CAWSGGDSSGNTIYF.

The genes are TRBV20-1 and TRBJ1-4, with 8 positions matching TRBD1. Germline CDR1 and CDR2: DFQATT and SNEGSKA (reference sequence). J lost 7 bases, V lost 2 bases, and 6 bases had no gene match. The CDR3 is 14 amino acids. DNA for the CDR3: TGCAGTGCTAGACAGGGGGCGGGTAGTGAAAAACTGTTTTTT. Residues: CSARQGAGSEKLFF.

This clonotype showed up many times. The rearrangement uses TRBV28 and TRBJ1-4; D uncertain. Germline lookup yields CDR1 MDHEN and CDR2 SYDVKM. V was pared by 8 bases and J by 7 bases, with 11 bases between. The CDR3 consists of 12 residues. Written as DNA, the CDR3 is TGTGCCAGCGGGCCCAGCCGTGAAAAACTGTTTTTT. It translates to CASGPSREKLFF.

This clonotype has at least ten counts. The chain recombines TRBV11-2 with TRBJ2-7; D gene unclear. The CDR3 sequence is 14 residues long. Between the trimmed V and J ends, which lost 3 bases and 6 bases, there was a span of 15 bases. CDR1 SGHAT and CDR2 FQNNGV come from the germline V gene. CDR3 DNA: TGTGCCAGCAGCTTTCCGAGACCCGACTTCGAGCAGTACTTC. It is translated as CASSFPRPDFEQYF.

This clonotype was counted at least ten times. This chain joins TRBV12-3 or TRBV12-4 and TRBJ2-5, with D perhaps matching TRBD1 (6 bases). The CDR3 loop spans 14 amino acids. The V end lost 1 base, the J end lost 0 bases, and 6 bases lay between the germline ends. The CDR3 region is CASSLGDNQETQYF. The CDR3 DNA sequence: TGTGCCAGCAGTTTAGGGGACAACCAAGAGACCCAGTACTTC.

V gene TRBV6-1 combines with J gene TRBJ2-1; TRBD2 aligns across 12 bases. After removal of 4 bases from V and 9 bases from J, the junction contained 10 bases not matched to a gene. CDR1 and CDR2 from the germline V gene are MNHNS and SASEGT. The CDR3 contains 16 residues. The CDR3 DNA is TGTGCCAGCAGTGTTTGGCGACTAGCGGGAGAGGGTGAGCAGTTCTTC. Its translation is CASSVWRLAGEGEQFF.

There are many counts of this clonotype. The chain uses TRBV20-1 and TRBJ1-1; D ambiguous. Germline values: CDR1 DFQATT, CDR2 SNEGSKA (reference sequence). V was trimmed by 2 bases and J by 1 base, leaving 8 bases between them. The CDR3 is 13 residues long. CDR3 amino acids: CSARHEGNTEAFF. The CDR3 bases are TGCAGTGCTAGACACGAGGGGAACACTGAAGCTTTCTTT.

This clonotype was seen repeatedly, ten times or more. The chain employs TRBV7-9 and TRBJ1-2, with 12 nucleotides matching TRBD1. The germline V gene encodes CDR1 SEHNR and CDR2 FQNEAQ (reference sequence). V lost 6 bases and J lost 8; bases outside the gene matches: 4. The CDR3 covers 13 residues. CDR3: CASRGTGGGGYTF. CDR3 bases: TGTGCCAGCAGGGGGACAGGGGGCGGAGGCTACACCTTC.

This clonotype has at least ten counts. The J gene is TRBJ1-1, the V gene TRBV29-1; D is unclear. Trimming shortened V by 7 bases and J by 4 bases, and 10 bases separated the two germline ends. Germline lookup yields CDR1 SQVTM and CDR2 ANQGSEA. The CDR3 sequence is 11 residues long. The CDR3 sequence: CSAGLSTEAFF. In DNA, the CDR3 is TGCAGCGCCGGACTAAGCACTGAAGCTTTCTTT. The complete variable domain, with remaining parts taken from reference TRBV29-1 and TRBJ1-1, reads SAVISQKPSRDICQRGTSLTIQCQVDSQVTMMFWYRQQPGQSLTLIATANQGSEATYESGFVIDKFPISRPNLTFSTLTVSNMSPEDSSIYLCSAGLSTEAFFGQGTRLTVV.